This entry describes one T cell receptor beta chain. This record belongs to a study of blood T cell repertoires in COVID-19. Study-level information: T cells, B-cell-depleted T cells, or PBMCs supplied cDNA or gDNA.

One Seattle source followed patients from active infection through their disease course. The data were produced by immunoSEQ multiplex PCR, yet TCRdb's version contains in-frame clones alone and is incomplete. The profile covers over 60,000 clones, with approximately 80% appearing a single time and 10% taken by the ten largest. The TCR was taken from a man in his forties or fifties with COVID-19, enrolled during active disease. The sequencing sample was made of peripheral blood.

The CDR3 nucleotides are TGTGCCAGCACACCGGGACTACACACCGGGGAGCTGTTTTTT. Its translation is CASTPGLHTGELFF. This chain connects TRBV19 to TRBJ2-2; 7 nucleotides align to TRBD2. CDR3 length: 14 residues. Per germline, CDR1 LNHDA and CDR2 SQIVND (reference sequence). V lost 9 bases, J lost 3 bases, and 7 bases stayed unmatched.